This T cell receptor beta chain was profiled in a study of cytomegalovirus exposure and HLA in healthy donors (dated by TCRdb to 2016 to 2017). Background on the whole study: According to an earlier analysis of 550 to 750 of the donors, about 179 million T cells yielded 117 million unique TCR beta sequences and about 280 Gb of sequence data. Roughly 300 gigabases of sequencing data and approximately 93 million unique TCR sequences were included in an early release covering about 620 HLA-typed donors. Of the roughly 400 genotyped donors, over 70% fell in the genetic ancestry cluster associated with self-reported Caucasian donors. The study was designed to test whether signatures of past pathogen exposure could be identified by cataloging public T cell receptors. The T cell repertoires of 666 subjects were profiled by immunosequencing and related to cytomegalovirus serostatus. Along with the approximately 700-subject first cohort, a separate validation cohort of over a hundred different subjects was used. High-throughput TCR immunosequencing, statistical association of individual TCRs with disease status, and machine learning were combined to predict cytomegalovirus infection status. In a later analysis, previously published TCR beta repertoires from 550 to 750 donors were re-analyzed and high-resolution HLA genotyping was added so that TCR occurrence patterns could be studied. The later analysis used no new phenotypic data to find candidate immune exposures, relying instead on TCR beta sequences and their occurrence across donors. To decide whether each TCR beta V gene segment behaved as functional or pseudogenic, an earlier analysis of some 570 of the donors relied on high-throughput TCR beta sequencing. Alongside the repertoire data, information on donor age, sex, ethnicity and CMV serostatus was compiled. A later genetic analysis used genome-wide SNP genotypes for about 65% of the 666 donors, treating that subset as a discovery cohort. All discovery cohort repertoires had been generated on a single sequencing platform. Both class I and class II loci were covered by HLA typing, at four-digit resolution. Typing coverage varied by locus: about 620-630 donors for A, B, C, DRB1 and DQB1; roughly 520 for DQA1; approximately 610 for DPA1; roughly 450 for DPB1. Roughly 5 DR-DQ haplotypes were handled as single units for association and clustering because linkage in the cohort was strong. Among several hundred genotyped donors of the cohort, an average of around 250,000 unique TCR beta nucleotide sequences was sequenced per donor, of which about 19% were non-productive. What the research found in general, with its limitations: A cluster of highly shared sequence variants was judged likely to be a technical artifact of the sequencing pipeline. In vitro tests confirmed that a few of the cytomegalovirus-associated TCR beta chains recognize cytomegalovirus antigens. When HLA alleles, especially DR and DQ, strongly co-occurred, attributing TCR associations to individual alleles was difficult. It was suggested by the authors that the approach could potentially be generalized to other disease states and immunological phenotypes. In a later analysis, around 17,000 TCR beta sequences were associated with specific HLA alleles at a false discovery rate of 0.05. In a later analysis, several top co-occurrence clusters were reported to appear linked to parvovirus B19, influenza, CMV and Epstein-Barr virus. In a later genetic analysis, a missense DCLRE1C variant was associated with V-gene and J-gene trimming of TCR beta chains, and the association was replicated in an independent cohort. Across donors, most TCR sequences were observed very rarely, whereas some public TCRs were present in many individuals. In both the original and validation cohorts, the classifier was reported to diagnose cytomegalovirus status with high specificity and sensitivity. An earlier analysis of approximately 600 of the donors showed that most TCR beta V segments appeared in productive rearrangements either about 90% or about 30% of the time, which broadly matched IMGT annotations. Compared with the approximately 670-donor mean, donors in an Asian-associated ancestry cluster had fewer N-insertions in productive TCRs, according to a later genetic analysis. The 87-base-pair reads could not distinguish some IMGT-functional V segments, including TRBV6-2 and TRBV6-3, so those segments were excluded. The presence/absence analyses assumed that sequencing depth was roughly uniform across donors, and that assumption may not be true. For the cohort, immune exposure information was limited to CMV serostatus. Because some donors lacked HLA typing at each locus, the association tests relied only on the typed subset. Most CMV-associated TCR beta chains appeared to be HLA-restricted in a later analysis, and the HLA associations seemed to be driven largely by CMV exposure. A later analysis found that TCR association rates varied across HLA loci, with DRB1 alleles showing the most associated TCRs and HLA-C alleles the fewest. A further reported finding was that TCR beta sequences accurately predicted the HLA-A and HLA-B alleles for most subjects in the first cohort. In a later analysis, HLA-associated TCR beta chains were found to be more clonally expanded and to have lower generation probabilities than equally common non-associated chains. In the study, about 150 TCR beta chains were listed as associated with cytomegalovirus. Because counts were too low, under 20 rarely observed V segments, including chromosome 9 orphons, were left out of the earlier analysis of 587 of the donors. Linkage disequilibrium might explain the correlated functional status among segregating V segments, but an unknown experimental factor could not be ruled out. The cohort was sequenced for TCR beta chains only, and without alpha or paired-chain data the features that could be detected were limited.

The library was obtained by the immunoSEQ multiplex PCR assay. For the multiplex PCR, a mixture combining 60 forward primers for TCR Vbeta segments and 13 reverse primers for TCR Jbeta segments was used. The CDR3 region of rearranged TCR beta genes was amplified from genomic DNA by a multiplex PCR assay. On the Illumina HiSeq System, the amplified TCR beta libraries were sequenced as 87-base-pair reads. As for the authors' bioinformatics: In a later analysis, some 80 million unique TCR beta chains were counted across the approximately 640 repertoires, and around 11 million of these chains were shared by at least two donors. Raw reads were error-corrected and collapsed into unique sequences by a nearest-neighbor algorithm in which closely related sequences were merged to remove PCR and sequencing errors. To assign V, D and J gene segments, CDR3 sequences were aligned to IMGT reference sequences. For a sequence to be retained, at least a six-nucleotide match to both a V gene segment and a J gene segment was required. Rearrangements were called productive when the CDR3 lacked stop codons and stayed in frame with V and J; all others were non-productive. Following IMGT convention, CDR3 was defined as the stretch from the second conserved V-encoded cysteine up to the conserved J-encoded phenylalanine. The earlier analysis of about 620 of the donors excluded sequences that lacked an unambiguous match to a single V gene segment. An earlier analysis of a few hundred of the donors classified V segments as functional when productive rearrangements were above 56.7% and as segregating when the standard deviation between donors was above 5%. A statistical classification framework was built to diagnose cytomegalovirus status from the catalog of TCR beta chain sequences. In a later analysis, V and J genes were assigned by comparing TCR nucleotide sequences against IMGT/GENE-DB human TR gene sequences. A later analysis assigned CDR3 sequences and most-parsimonious VDJ recombination scenarios with the TCRdist pipeline. A later analysis defined each TCR beta chain by its CDR3 amino acid sequence plus V-gene family, and excluded reads lacking a unique V-gene family. In a later analysis, around 650 highly shared, low-generation-probability nucleotide sequences were removed to address suspected cross-contamination and a sequencing artifact. In a later analysis, a clonal expansion index for each public chain was calculated from normalized within-repertoire ranks of inferred template counts. Generation probabilities in a later analysis came from a VDJ recombination model fitted to out-of-frame rearrangements, and those results were checked against IGoR. In a later analysis, hypergeometric tests were used to score TCR-TCR, TCR-HLA and TCR-CMV co-occurrence, with a repertoire-size bias correction applied to TCR pairs. To estimate false discovery rates, a later analysis permuted the HLA or CMV assignments 20 times. A later analysis grouped co-occurring TCRs with DBSCAN, adding TCRdist sequence similarity when clustering within HLA-allele-positive subsets. Co-occurrence clustering excluded repertoires with fewer than 30,000 or more than 120,000 public chains, plus five with anomalous nucleotide sharing. As stored in TCRdb, this immuneACCESS dataset retains in-frame rearrangements with V and J assigned. A fraction of the clones does not appear; measured against another copy, unresolved V genes explain less than half of the discrepancy, and the remainder lacks a known reason. D and trimming were read from the DNA, whereas the V and J calls and clone size are those reported in that table. The sample yields 150,000 or so clones; 82% were counted once. The ten largest clonotypes hold about 1.5% of the sample.

The cysteine opens and the phenylalanine closes a CDR3 of 13 amino acids. The CDR3 DNA has 39 bases and is translated from base 1. The germline ends are 12 bases apart after V is trimmed by 7 bases and J by 5 bases. The germline V gene (reference sequence) supplies CDR1 LNHDA and CDR2 SQIVND. The cohort consisted of 600 to 750 healthy bone marrow donors. All cohort members were sampled while nominally healthy, although unrecorded immune exposures were likely present. The donor was CMV seronegative and belonged to the group of around 400 seronegative cohort members. Each donor provided a peripheral blood sample, and peripheral blood mononuclear cells were used for TCR beta sequencing. The Qiagen DNeasy Blood Extraction Kit was used to extract genomic DNA from the blood cell samples. As for this clone: The antigen it binds to is not known. Per-nucleotide qualities are absent, and no much larger clonotype sits a single base away.

Material for sequencing was PBMCs. The chain is assembled from TRBV19 and TRBJ1-5, and possibly TRBD1, on 6 matching bases. The source is a male donor in good health and CMV-seronegative. The CDR3: CASKVPGDQPQHF. The sequence in DNA is TGTGCCAGTAAGGTCCCAGGGGATCAGCCCCAGCATTTT.